A single sample is the source of the 15 T cell receptor beta chains below, sequenced in a study of long-term antiretroviral therapy in people with HIV. Researchers report immunoSEQ v3.0 was run at survey level. The assay was immunoSEQ multiplex PCR, and TCRdb's table has in-frame clones only and misses some. Counted here are 25,000 to 30,000 clones, roughly 86% occurring once; the ten biggest clones make up about 5%. Sequenced material: unsorted PBMCs, taken 0.8 years after starting antiretroviral therapy. The receptors come from a woman in her 30s with HIV.

The chain has TRBV30 and TRBJ1-3; D not certain. The CDR3 runs 15 residues. From germline, CDR1 is GTSNPN and CDR2 SVGIG (reference sequence). V shed 3 bases and J shed 0 bases, with 12 bases lying between them. CDR3: CAWRSQRHSGNTIYF. The CDR3 DNA sequence: TGTGCCTGGAGATCACAGCGCCACTCTGGAAACACCATATATTTT.

The chain joins TRBV7-9 to TRBJ2-1; tentatively, D is TRBD2 (5 bases). This CDR3 contains 14 residues. With 1 base removed from V and 4 bases from J, the gap between germline ends came to 8 bases. Looked up from germline, CDR1 is SEHNR and CDR2 is FQNEAQ (reference sequence). The CDR3 region is CASSLGSGYNEQFF. The CDR3 nucleotides are TGTGCCAGCAGCTTAGGATCGGGATACAATGAGCAGTTCTTC.

The V gene is TRBV5-6, the J gene TRBJ2-7, with D perhaps TRBD1 or TRBD2 (5 bases each). The germline V gene encodes CDR1 SGHDT and CDR2 YYEEEE. The V gene lost 1 base and the J gene lost 5 bases, with 16 bases spanning the gap. This CDR3 has 15 residues. CDR3 in DNA: TGTGCCAGCAGCTTGCGGCAGGGACCTATTAACGAGCAGTACGTC. Amino acids: CASSLRQGPINEQYV.

In this sample, this clone turned up a few times. This chain uses TRBV6-1 with TRBJ1-3; D is possibly TRBD1 (5 bases). The CDR3 consists of 18 residues. Trimming cost V 2 bases and J 8 bases, with 25 bases left between them. Germline assignment: CDR1 MNHNS and CDR2 SASEGT. The CDR3 coding sequence is TGTGCCAGCAGTGAATTATACCTCGGGACCTCGCGAGGAGACACCATATATTTT. Translation: CASSELYLGTSRGDTIYF.

V and J are TRBV18 and TRBJ1-4, with unresolved D. Between the trimmed V and J ends, which lost 2 bases and 0 bases, there was a span of 10 bases. From germline, CDR1 is KGHSH and CDR2 LQKENI. This CDR3 region has 16 residues. The CDR3 loop is CASSPNAITTNEKLFF. The CDR3 DNA reads as TGTGCCAGCTCACCAAATGCAATTACAACTAATGAAAAACTGTTTTTT.

The rearrangement joins TRBV7-8 to TRBJ1-2; 8 nucleotides agree with TRBD1. The CDR3 is 11 amino acids. V shed 7 bases, J shed 6 bases, and the junction held 1 base outside the gene matches. CDR1 is SGHVS, CDR2 FQNEAQ, per germline. The CDR3 nucleotides read TGTGCCAGCAAGGACAGGGATGGCTACACCTTC. Amino acids: CASKDRDGYTF.

The V and J genes are TRBV18 and TRBJ2-5; 11 bases align to TRBD1. Unmatched junction bases numbered 8, after V lost 2 bases and J lost 3 bases. This CDR3 has 17 amino acids. The germline CDR1 and CDR2 sequences are KGHSH and LQKENI. CDR3: CASSPVGQGAAEETQYF. Written as DNA, the CDR3 is TGTGCCAGCTCACCAGTCGGACAGGGGGCTGCGGAAGAGACCCAGTACTTC.

This chain joins TRBV5-5 and TRBJ2-7; D is tentatively TRBD1 or TRBD2 (5 bases each). The V end was cut by 2 bases, the J end by 4 bases, with 16 bases between. The CDR3 covers 15 residues. Germline lookup yields CDR1 SGHKS and CDR2 YYEKEE (reference sequence). The CDR3 DNA follows: TGTGCCAGCAGCTTCGGGGACGCTCGTTCGTACGAGCAGTACGTC. Amino acids: CASSFGDARSYEQYV.

This clone was observed once. The J gene is TRBJ2-4, the V gene TRBV4-1; D is ambiguous. Trimming removed 0 bases from V and 7 bases from J, with 19 bases in between. The germline V gene encodes CDR1 MGHRA and CDR2 YSYEKL. There are 17 residues in the CDR3. The CDR3 is CASSQDRSFGLNNIQYF. The CDR3 DNA reads TGCGCCAGCAGCCAAGATCGAAGTTTCGGGCTAAACAACATTCAGTACTTC.

The rearrangement links TRBV6-5 to TRBJ2-3, with D tentatively TRBD1 (7 bases). The CDR3 consists of 14 residues. Germline assignment: CDR1 MNHEY and CDR2 SVGAGI. Trimming stripped 10 bases from V and 1 base from J, with 15 bases between. The CDR3 loop reads CATTRDRGTDTQYF. In DNA, the CDR3 is TGTGCCACCACGCGGGACAGAGGCACAGATACGCAGTATTTT.

The gene calls are TRBV15 and TRBJ1-3; D not certain. Germline loops: CDR1 LNHNV, CDR2 YYDKDF (reference sequence). Trimming cost V 0 bases and J 2 bases, with 17 bases left between them. The CDR3 sequence is 18 residues long. The CDR3 here is CATSRDLGILFPGNTIYF. The CDR3, as DNA: TGTGCCACCAGCAGAGATCTAGGGATACTATTTCCTGGAAACACCATATATTTT.

This clone was counted a few times. V usage is TRBV11-2 and J usage is TRBJ1-6; 8 bases align to TRBD1. The V segment lost 1 base and the J segment 8 bases; nucleotides outside the gene matches: 1. The CDR3 length is 14 residues. Germline V lookup: CDR1 SGHAT, CDR2 FQNNGV. The chain's CDR3 is CASSLGQGYSPLHF. The CDR3 bases are TGTGCCAGCAGCTTAGGACAGGGGTATTCACCCCTCCACTTT.

For the CDR3, the DNA is TGTGCCAGCAGTTACGCCAGGGGCTACGAGCAGTACTTC. Translation gives CASSYARGYEQYF. The gene calls are TRBV6-5 and TRBJ2-7; a possible D gene is TRBD1 (6 bases). The CDR3 is 13 amino acids. Trimming pared 2 bases from V and 3 bases from J, leaving 8 bases between. CDR1 is MNHEY, CDR2 SVGAGI, per germline.

V usage is TRBV5-4 and J usage is TRBJ2-1, with a weak D call TRBD2 (5 bases). Germline V gives CDR1 SGHNT, CDR2 YYREEE (reference sequence). CDR3 length equals 11 residues. CDR3 DNA: TGTCCTGAGGGCACCTACAATGAGCAGTTCTTC. Translated: CPEGTYNEQFF. Full variable domain (remainder filled in from reference TRBV5-4 and TRBJ2-1): ETGVTQSPTHLIKTRGQQVTLRCSSQSGHNTVSWYQQALGQGPQFIFQYYREEENGRGNFPPRFSGLQFPNYSSELNVNALELDDSALYLCPEGTYNEQFFGPGTRLTVL.

The chain is built from TRBV11-2 and TRBJ2-3; D may be TRBD1 or TRBD2 (5 bases each). Trimming took 5 bases from V and 2 from J, leaving 8 bases between them. CDR3 length: 13 residues. In germline, CDR1 is SGHAT, CDR2 FQNNGV. CDR3 nucleotides: TGTGCCAGCAGCCCGGGACCCACAGATACGCAGTATTTT. Translation gives CASSPGPTDTQYF.